The 20 T cell receptor beta chains below were found in one sample sequenced in a study of T cell repertoires in cytomegalovirus infection. MiXCR, run by TCRdb on the reads, gives a single entry per CDR3 protein. Of approximately 400,000 distinct CDR3 sequences in the sample, approximately 31% were seen once. The sequencing input was PBMCs. The receptor set was obtained from a human donor in good health (CMV status not recorded). Some clones in this sample may be carry-over from other donors' samples.

This clonotype has more than one count but fewer than ten. The V gene is TRBV19, the J gene TRBJ1-6; the match to TRBD1 covers 7 bases. J lost 10 bases, V lost 5 bases, and 8 bases had no gene match. The germline gives CDR1 LNHDA, CDR2 SQIVND (reference sequence). CDR3 length: 14 amino acids. This CDR3 reads CASSERQGESPLHF. The CDR3 region has the DNA TGTGCCAGTAGTGAGCGACAGGGTGAATCACCCCTCCACTTT.

As regards this clonotype: A much more abundant neighbour one base away suggests this may be a read error. The V call is TRBV7-2, the J call TRBJ1-5; D possibly corresponds to TRBD1 (5 bases). CDR3 length: 14 amino acids. From germline, CDR1 is SGHTA and CDR2 FQGNSA. CDR3 residues: CDSSLRTGEQPQHF. In nucleotides, the CDR3 is TGTGACAGCAGCCTACGGACGGGGGAACAGCCCCAGCATTTT.

The chain combines TRBV24-1 with TRBJ2-3, with D possibly matching TRBD1 (7 bases). Germline lookup yields CDR1 KGHDR and CDR2 SFDVKD. This CDR3 is built from 17 residues. Trimming shortened V by 5 bases and J by 5 bases, and 22 bases separated the two germline ends. The CDR3 sequence: CATSVRSRGAVVDTQYF. The DNA of the CDR3 is TGTGCCACCAGTGTTAGGAGCAGGGGGGCCGTTGTAGATACGCAGTATTTT.

The chain employs TRBV19 and TRBJ1-1; possibly TRBD1 for D (6 bases). The V end was cut by 5 bases, the J end by 3 bases, with 19 bases between. CDR3 length equals 16 residues. Germline assignment: CDR1 LNHDA and CDR2 SQIVND (reference sequence). Here the CDR3 DNA reads TGTGCCAGTAGTCCTCCCTGGCGGGGGCGGGACACTGAAGCTTTCTTT. Amino acids: CASSPPWRGRDTEAFF.

This clonotype was counted once. The junction does not match germline at one end; this may be a read error. This rearrangement joins TRBV7-3 to TRBJ1-1; TRBD1 matches 7 bases. CDR1 SGHTA and CDR2 FQGTGA come from the germline V gene. The CDR3 runs 14 residues. The chain's CDR3 is CSSSLTSGGTEAFF. CDR3 nucleotides: TGTTCCAGCAGCTTAACATCAGGGGGCACTGAAGCTTTCTTT.

This clonotype was recorded many times. This chain links TRBV10-3 with TRBJ2-1; D not certain. This CDR3 is 15 amino acids long. Germline values: CDR1 ENHRY, CDR2 SYGVKD. Trimming shortened V by 4 bases and J by 0 bases, and 10 bases separated the two germline ends. This CDR3 is CAISAQQASYNEQFF. The CDR3 coding sequence is TGTGCCATCAGTGCTCAGCAAGCCTCCTACAATGAGCAGTTCTTC.

A remark on this clonotype: This clone may be a read error of a much larger clone one base away. The conserved final phenylalanine or tryptophan is absent from the CDR3, which likely points to a read error. The chain recombines TRBV7-2 with TRBJ2-3; TRBD1 matches at 9 bases. V lost 0 bases and J lost 5; bases outside the gene matches: 3. Germline CDR1 and CDR2: SGHTA and FQGNSA. The CDR3 consists of 15 residues. CDR3 nucleotides: TGTGCCAGCAGCTTAGCAGGGACAGGGAAAGATACGCAGTATTTG. This codes for CASSLAGTGKDTQYL.

This clonotype has just a few counts. This rearrangement joins TRBV2 to TRBJ1-4; D uncertain. The CDR3 contains 15 residues. CDR1 and CDR2 (germline): SNHLY, FYNNEI. The V gene lost 3 bases and the J gene lost 5 bases, with 13 bases spanning the gap. CDR3 in amino acids: CASSDWTVTNEKLFF. DNA of the CDR3: TGTGCCAGCAGTGACTGGACGGTTACCAATGAAAAACTGTTTTTT. Drawing the rest from reference TRBV2 and TRBJ1-4, the complete variable domain is EPEVTQTPSHQVTQMGQEVILRCVPISNHLYFYWYRQILGQKVEFLVSFYNNEISEKSEIFDDQFSVERPDGSNFTLKIRSTKLEDSAMYFCASSDWTVTNEKLFFGSGTQLSVL.

At least ten counts were recorded for this clonotype. This chain connects TRBV7-2 to TRBJ1-2, with a tentative D call TRBD1 (5 bases). The CDR3 is 13 residues long. V was trimmed by 5 bases and J by 11 bases, leaving 18 bases between them. CDR1 and CDR2 (germline): SGHTA, FQGNSA. The CDR3 spells CASSTPGLKGYTF. The CDR3 coding sequence is TGTGCCAGCAGCACTCCGGGACTTAAGGGGTACACCTTC.

The table lists this clonotype with a few counts. In DNA, the CDR3 is TGTGCCAGCAGTGAGACTAGCGGGGGCACAGATACGCAGTATTTT. It translates to CASSETSGGTDTQYF. The rearrangement joins TRBV6-4 to TRBJ2-3; TRBD2 aligns across 11 bases. V was pared by 3 bases and J by 1 base, with 0 bases of the junction left unmatched. The CDR3 spans 15 residues. Germline V gives CDR1 MRHNA, CDR2 SNTAGT.

There are many counts of this clonotype. This chain links TRBV7-8 with TRBJ2-5; 10 bases are shared with TRBD2. Trimming removed 1 base from V and 1 base from J; junction bases left unmatched: 9. CDR1 SGHVS and CDR2 FQNEAQ come from the germline V gene. The CDR3 covers 18 residues. The CDR3 reads CASSLVASGGTTQETQYF. DNA of the CDR3: TGTGCCAGCAGCTTAGTTGCTAGCGGGGGCACCACCCAAGAGACCCAGTACTTC.

This clonotype was counted at least ten times. The CDR3 sequence: CASSRNLLAGRTDTQYF. The CDR3 DNA sequence: TGTGCCAGCAGTCGTAACTTACTAGCGGGGAGAACAGATACGCAGTATTTT. The genes are TRBV7-2 and TRBJ2-3, with TRBD2 matching 10 bases. V was clipped by 6 bases and J by 3 bases; unmatched bases: 12. The CDR3 consists of 17 residues. The germline CDR1 and CDR2 sequences are SGHTA and FQGNSA.

This clonotype has only a few counts. V gene TRBV10-2 combines with J gene TRBJ2-7, with a tentative D call TRBD2 (6 bases). Germline V gene data show CDR1 as WSHSY and CDR2 as SAAADI. This CDR3 region has 14 residues. The germline V and J ends were trimmed by 0 bases and 1 base, with 7 bases remaining between them. The CDR3 coding sequence is TGCGCCAGCAGTGAGTCGGAGGGTTCCTACGAGCAGTACTTC. Amino acids: CASSESEGSYEQYF.

The chain couples TRBV4-3 to TRBJ1-1; 8 nucleotides align to TRBD1. The CDR3 consists of 13 residues. Germline CDR1 LGHNA, CDR2 YSLEER. The V segment lost 3 bases and the J segment 3 bases; nucleotides outside the gene matches: 0. In DNA, the CDR3 is TGCGCCAGCAGCCAGACAGGGGACACTGAAGCTTTCTTT. Translated: CASSQTGDTEAFF.

J is TRBJ1-2 and V is TRBV4-1; D is perhaps TRBD1 (5 bases). Germline lookup yields CDR1 MGHRA and CDR2 YSYEKL. The CDR3 sequence is 17 residues long. V was pared by 0 bases and J by 6 bases, with 20 bases between. The CDR3, as DNA: TGCGCCAGCAGCCAAGAACAGTCCTGGGGGAGGGCGGATGGCTACACCTTC. Protein product: CASSQEQSWGRADGYTF.

Only one count was recorded for this clonotype. V gene TRBV11-2 combines with J gene TRBJ2-6, with D possibly matching TRBD2 (7 bases). The V gene's germline CDR1 is SGHAT and CDR2 FQNNGV. The CDR3 is made up of 16 amino acids. V lost 1 base, J lost 15 bases, and 22 bases lay in between. The CDR3 DNA reads TGTGCCAGCAGCTTAGTAGGGGGGGCCCGAGCGGACGACCTGACTTTC. This translates into CASSLVGGARADDLTF.

This clonotype has a count of ten or more. V and J are TRBV12-3 or TRBV12-4 and TRBJ1-1; no reliable D call. The CDR3 runs 13 residues. Between the trimmed V and J ends, which lost 6 bases and 4 bases, there was a span of 12 bases. In nucleotides, the CDR3 is TGTGCCAGCAGCCCCTCCTGGGGCACTGAAGCTTTCTTT. Translated: CASSPSWGTEAFF.

J is TRBJ2-6 and V is TRBV9; TRBD1 matches at 9 bases. The CDR3 extends over 17 amino acids. Trimming cost V 0 bases and J 4 bases; bases outside gene matches: 5. The germline CDR1 and CDR2 sequences are SGDLS and YYNGEE. CDR3 DNA sequence: TGTGCCAGCAGCGTAGCTGGGACAGGGTCCGGGGCCAACGTCCTGACTTTC. This codes for CASSVAGTGSGANVLTF.

The chain joins TRBV7-7 to TRBJ2-5; D is undetermined. The V and J ends lost 4 bases and 2 bases respectively, with 11 bases between them. This CDR3 spans 14 amino acids. The germline V gene has CDR1 SSHAT and CDR2 FNYEAQ (reference sequence). The CDR3 sequence: CASSSSTLQETQYF. The DNA for the CDR3 is TGTGCCAGCAGCTCCTCGACACTTCAAGAGACCCAGTACTTC.

The sample holds a few counts of this clonotype. The chain has TRBV5-1 and TRBJ2-3; 11 nucleotides align to TRBD1. V was pared by 4 bases and J by 3 bases, with 10 bases of the junction left unmatched. This CDR3 contains 17 residues. Germline loops: CDR1 SGHRS, CDR2 YFSETQ. CDR3 nucleotide sequence: TGCGCCAGCAGCCACGACCTGGACAGGGGGCTTACAGATACGCAGTATTTT. Its translation: CASSHDLDRGLTDTQYF.